Included here is one TCR beta chain sequence, with context. Its target is not known. This specimen comes from a study of cytomegalovirus exposure and HLA in healthy donors. Regarding the study as a whole: Most TCR sequences were seen very rarely across donors, but some public TCRs occurred in many. TCR association rates varied by HLA locus in a later analysis, with DRB1 highest and HLA-C lowest.

With 4 bases removed from V and 5 bases from J, the gap between germline ends came to 10 bases. The CDR3 is 13 amino acids. Germline CDR1 reads MGHDK; CDR2 reads SYGVNS. Amplification used 60 Vbeta primers and 13 Jbeta primers. Profiled with immunoSEQ multiplex PCR; TCRdb holds only in-frame clones, not every one. The sample gives about 200,000 clones, around 75% of which show up once; around 1.9% is in the top ten. The receptor comes from a woman aged 30 to 39 in good health and CMV-seronegative. The chain has TRBV25-1 and TRBJ2-3; no reliable D call. Material: PBMCs. The CDR3 DNA reads TGTGCCAGCAGTGTCACGCTAATAGATACGCAGTATTTT. Translating gives CASSVTLIDTQYF.